The 7 T cell receptor beta chains presented below share a single source sample, sequenced in a study of response to subunit inactivated influenza vaccine (dated by TCRdb to the late 2010s). The library was made by RT-PCR. The listed sequencing device is Illumina HiSeq 2500. TCRdb trimmed the raw reads at Q25, called clones with MiXCR and kept productive beta chains. Rows merge per CDR3 protein into single entries with the most common DNA and genes. The sample profile shows 530,000 or so distinct CDR3 sequences; 11% to 15% of them were found once. The biggest ten clones account for around 10% of the sample. The sample consisted of PBMCs from blood, taken 11 to 12 days after vaccination. These receptor sequences come from a man aged 45 to 65 who received an inactivated influenza vaccine. Donor details come from another sample of the same person, matched by shared clones.

There are many counts of this clonotype. The J gene is TRBJ1-5, the V gene TRBV7-9; 9 positions match TRBD1. V was clipped by 8 bases and J by 2 bases; unmatched bases: 7. Germline CDR1 SEHNR, CDR2 FQNEAQ (reference sequence). The CDR3 has 15 residues. The CDR3 is CASSRTGDGNQPQHF. The CDR3 bases are TGTGCCAGCTCACGGACAGGGGACGGCAATCAGCCCCAGCATTTT.

Regarding this clonotype: Compared with germline, one end of the junction differs, possibly owing to a read error. This chain connects TRBV6-1 to TRBJ2-2; D uncertain. Germline CDR1 MNHNS, CDR2 SASEGT. The CDR3 runs 12 residues. The DNA of the CDR3 is TGTGCCAGCAATGAACAGTCCGGGGAGCTGTTTTTT. It codes for CASNEQSGELFF.

The rearrangement uses TRBV7-9 and TRBJ2-7; the D is unclear. CDR1 and CDR2 from the germline V gene are SEHNR and FQNEAQ (reference sequence). Trimming cost V 5 bases and J 6 bases, with 5 bases left between them. The CDR3 has 10 amino acids. CDR3 sequence: CASSPGEQYF. The CDR3 DNA is TGTGCCAGCAGCCCCGGCGAGCAGTACTTC.

This clonotype was detected a few times. This chain links TRBV15 with TRBJ2-1; 7 nucleotides match TRBD2. This CDR3 region has 15 residues. Trimming cost V 0 bases and J 8 bases; bases outside gene matches: 7. The germline CDR1 and CDR2 sequences are LNHNV and YYDKDF (reference sequence). Here the CDR3 reads CATSREAGTEHEQFF. For the CDR3, the DNA is TGTGCCACCAGCAGAGAAGCGGGGACGGAGCATGAGCAGTTCTTC.

The rearrangement uses TRBV12-3 or TRBV12-4 and TRBJ2-3, with D uncertain. Trimming cost V 2 bases and J 2 bases, with 5 bases left between them. CDR3 length: 13 residues. The CDR3, as DNA: TGTGCCAGCAGTTTATTCCCCACAGATACGCAGTATTTT. Amino acids: CASSLFPTDTQYF.

This chain links TRBV5-6 with TRBJ2-1; TRBD1 agrees at 7 bases. The CDR3 runs 16 residues. V gave up 0 bases and J gave up 8 bases; unmatched junction bases: 11. CDR1 SGHDT and CDR2 YYEEEE come from the germline V gene. The CDR3 region has the DNA TGTGCCAGCAGCTTGGGCCTCCGGGACAGAGGAGATGAGCAGTTCTTC. Translating gives CASSLGLRDRGDEQFF.

The rearrangement joins TRBV4-2 to TRBJ2-1, with 8 bases identical to TRBD2. The ends lost 1 base at V and 2 bases at J; junction bases unmatched: 13. This CDR3 contains 19 residues. Germline-derived CDR1 and CDR2 are LGHNA and YNFKEQ. CDR3 in DNA: TGTGCCAGCAGCCAAGCCGCCCGACGCCTACTAGCGGCCTACAATGAGCAGTTCTTC. This sequence encodes CASSQAARRLLAAYNEQFF.